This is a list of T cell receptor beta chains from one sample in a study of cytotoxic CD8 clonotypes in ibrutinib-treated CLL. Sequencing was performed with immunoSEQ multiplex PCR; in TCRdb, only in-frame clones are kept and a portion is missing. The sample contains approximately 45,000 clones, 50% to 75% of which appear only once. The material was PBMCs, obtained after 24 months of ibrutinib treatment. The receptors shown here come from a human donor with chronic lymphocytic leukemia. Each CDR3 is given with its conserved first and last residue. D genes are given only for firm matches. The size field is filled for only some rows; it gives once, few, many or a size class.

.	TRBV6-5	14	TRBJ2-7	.	TGTGCCAGCAGTAACCCCGGCAGAGCCTACGAGCAGTACTTC	CASSNPGRAYEQYF
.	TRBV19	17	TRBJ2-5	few	TGTGCCAGTAGTATAGGTTTTTCGGGGGACACCAGGGAGACCCAGTACTTC	CASSIGFSGDTRETQYF
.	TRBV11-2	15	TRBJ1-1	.	TGTGCCAGCAGCTTAGGGGCAGTCATGAACACTGAAGCTTTCTTT	CASSLGAVMNTEAFF
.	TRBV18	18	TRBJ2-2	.	TGTGCCAGCTCACCACAGCCACCAGGGGGGGCTAACACCGGGGAGCTGTTTTTT	CASSPQPPGGANTGELFF
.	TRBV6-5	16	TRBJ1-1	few	TGTGCCAGCAGTTACCGGGCCGCCCTTCGTTTCACTGAAGCTTTCTTT	CASSYRAALRFTEAFF
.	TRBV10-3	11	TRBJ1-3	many	TGTGCCACCGACTGGGGAAACACCATATATTTT	CATDWGNTIYF
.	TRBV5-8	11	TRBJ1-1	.	TGTGCCAGCAGCTACTACAGGGACGCTTTCTTT	CASSYYRDAFF
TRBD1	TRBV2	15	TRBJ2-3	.	TGTGCCAGCCGAAGTCAGGGGGCGGGCACAGATACGCAGTATTTT	CASRSQGAGTDTQYF
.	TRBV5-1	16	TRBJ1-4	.	TGCGCCAGCAGCTTGGTTTGGGGCTCGATTCACGAAAAACTGTTTTTT	CASSLVWGSIHEKLFF
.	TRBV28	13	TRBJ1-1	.	TGTGCCAGCGAAACAGCCAAGAACACTGAAGCTTTCTTT	CASETAKNTEAFF
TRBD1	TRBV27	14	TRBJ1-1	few	TGTGCCAGCAGTTTTTTACGCGACAGGGCTGAAGCTTTCTTT	CASSFLRDRAEAFF
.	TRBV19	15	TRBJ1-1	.	TGTGCCAGTAGTAAGGGTCCGGGGGGAGGCACTGAAGCTTTCTTT	CASSKGPGGGTEAFF
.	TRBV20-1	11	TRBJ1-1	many	TGCAGTGCCCCGCATAGCACTGAAGCTTTCTTT	CSAPHSTEAFF
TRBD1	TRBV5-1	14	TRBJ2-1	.	TGCGCCAGCAGCTTGGGACAGGGGGCAAATGAGCAGTTCTTC	CASSLGQGANEQFF
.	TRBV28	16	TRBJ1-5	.	TGTGCCAGCAGTTTACCGCAAGTCAGGGACGGTCAGCCCCAGCATTTT	CASSLPQVRDGQPQHF